These 12 T cell receptor beta chains came from one sample sequenced in a study of blood T cell repertoires in COVID-19. Sequencing was performed with immunoSEQ multiplex PCR; in TCRdb, only in-frame clones are kept and a portion is missing. Of roughly 68,000 clones in the sample, approximately 86% were seen once. The material sequenced was peripheral blood. The receptors come from a man between 45 and 60 years old with acute or convalescent COVID-19.

The V and J genes are TRBV7-9 and TRBJ1-1; TRBD1 is a possible D gene (6 bases). CDR1 SEHNR and CDR2 FQNEAQ come from the germline V gene (reference sequence). The CDR3 contains 14 residues. V lost 5 bases and J lost 5, with 15 bases in between. This CDR3 reads CASSPGVGLTEAFF. CDR3 nucleotides: TGTGCCAGCAGCCCAGGGGTGGGGTTGACTGAAGCTTTCTTT. Using reference TRBV7-9 and TRBJ1-1 for the parts outside the CDR3, the full variable domain is DTGVSQNPRHKITKRGQNVTFRCDPISEHNRLYWYRQTLGQGPEFLTYFQNEAQLEKSRLLSDRFSAERPKGSFSTLEIQRTEQGDSAMYLCASSPGVGLTEAFFGQGTRLTVV.

V and J are TRBV11-2 and TRBJ2-7; 7 bases align to TRBD1. Trimming took 5 bases from V and 3 from J; bases not matched to a gene: 4. This CDR3 region has 13 residues. Germline V gene sequence: CDR1 SGHAT, CDR2 FQNNGV. The CDR3 DNA is TGTGCCAGCAGCCCCGGACAGGTCTACGAGCAGTACTTC. Translation gives CASSPGQVYEQYF.

The chain employs TRBV6-5 and TRBJ2-7; D call uncertain. The germline V gene encodes CDR1 MNHEY and CDR2 SVGAGI. CDR3 length: 11 amino acids. V lost 4 bases to trimming and J lost 3 bases, with 4 bases between them. CDR3 bases: TGTGCCAGCAGTTCGGTCTACGAGCAGTACTTC. Its translation: CASSSVYEQYF.

The chain has TRBV30 and TRBJ1-2; weak D call: TRBD1 (6 bases). This CDR3 comprises 14 residues. V shed 1 base and J shed 3 bases, with 12 bases lying between them. Per the germline V gene, CDR1 is GTSNPN and CDR2 is SVGIG (reference sequence). The CDR3 here is CAWSGGQNYYGYTF. In DNA, the CDR3 is TGTGCCTGGAGTGGGGGGCAGAACTACTATGGCTACACCTTC.

V usage is TRBV19 and J usage is TRBJ1-2, with D tentatively TRBD1 (5 bases). CDR1 LNHDA and CDR2 SQIVND come from the germline V gene (reference sequence). The CDR3 spans 17 residues. The germline V and J ends were trimmed by 0 bases and 1 base, with 15 bases remaining between them. The CDR3 spells CASSIDPRQLINYGYTF. As DNA, the CDR3 is TGTGCCAGTAGTATAGACCCCCGACAGCTGATTAACTATGGCTACACCTTC.

DNA of the CDR3: TGTGCCACCAGCCTTCCCGGACAGGGGGCAAATGAGCAGTTCTTC. Residues: CATSLPGQGANEQFF. The rearrangement joins TRBV24-1 to TRBJ2-1, with 11 positions matching TRBD1. The CDR3 length is 15 residues. CDR1 and CDR2 from the germline V gene are KGHDR and SFDVKD. The junction had 8 bases not matched to a gene; V was cut back by 7 bases and J by 7 bases.

This rearrangement joins TRBV2 to TRBJ1-5; 12 bases align to TRBD1. The germline CDR1 and CDR2 sequences are SNHLY and FYNNEI. This CDR3 spans 16 amino acids. V lost 2 bases and J lost 6; bases outside the gene matches: 5. The CDR3 bases are TGTGCCAGCAGTGAACGGCGGGGACAGGGGGCTCAGCCCCAGCATTTT. This translates into CASSERRGQGAQPQHF.

CDR3 nucleotides: TGTGCCAGCAGCCCAAGCTCCGCAGGGCTTTACGAGCAGTACTTC. Translating it yields CASSPSSAGLYEQYF. V usage is TRBV3-1 (or the pseudogene TRBV3-2) and J usage is TRBJ2-7, with D possibly being TRBD1 (5 bases). From germline, CDR1 is LGHDT and CDR2 YNNKEL (reference sequence). V was shortened by 4 bases and J by 4 bases, with 17 bases between the two germline ends. This CDR3 is built from 15 residues.

The chain links TRBV7-8 to TRBJ2-7; possible D gene TRBD1, 6 bases. CDR1 is SGHVS and CDR2 is FQNEAQ in the germline V gene. The CDR3 loop spans 15 amino acids. The germline V and J ends were trimmed by 5 bases and 0 bases, with 14 bases remaining between them. CDR3 in DNA: TGTGCCAGCAGCGCCCCGGGACACCCCTCCTACGAGCAGTACTTC. Translated, it gives CASSAPGHPSYEQYF.

The chain employs TRBV5-1 and TRBJ2-3; TRBD2 is a possible D gene (5 bases). CDR1 is SGHRS and CDR2 is YFSETQ in the germline V gene. The CDR3 is 18 residues long. V lost 4 bases, J lost 3 bases, and 24 bases lay in between. As DNA, the CDR3 is TGCGCCAGCAGCACTCGCCCTTCCCAGCGGTGGGTTACAGATACGCAGTATTTT. Amino acid sequence: CASSTRPSQRWVTDTQYF.

The chain has TRBV10-2 and TRBJ2-3; D perhaps matches TRBD1 (6 bases). Trimming left V 6 bases short and J 6 bases short, with 16 bases between. In germline, CDR1 is WSHSY, CDR2 SAAADI. The CDR3 loop spans 14 amino acids. The CDR3: CASRGRGAADTQYF. For the CDR3, the DNA is TGCGCCAGCAGGGGCAGGGGAGCTGCCGATACGCAGTATTTT.

V usage is TRBV18 and J usage is TRBJ2-7; unclear D gene. V was pared by 2 bases and J by 3 bases, with 8 bases between. There are 13 residues in the CDR3. Germline V gene sequence: CDR1 KGHSH, CDR2 LQKENI. This CDR3 is CASSPIQSYEQYF. CDR3 DNA: TGTGCCAGCTCACCAATACAAAGCTACGAGCAGTACTTC.